This record concerns one T cell receptor (beta chain) sequence. This sample stems from a study of T cells in localized non-small cell lung cancer. The assay was immunoSEQ multiplex PCR, and TCRdb's table has in-frame clones only and misses some. The sample records about 40,000 clones, 85% to 90% being singletons. V shed 5 bases and J shed 0 bases, with 13 bases lying between them. The CDR3 covers 15 residues. Looked up from germline, CDR1 is MDHEN and CDR2 is SYDVKM. The sequence was collected from a man aged 18-55 years with stage I lung adenocarcinoma. This chain joins TRBV28 and TRBJ1-1; maybe TRBD1 (5 bases). The sample in question was peripheral blood, obtained before any cancer treatment. CDR3 amino acids: CASSPLETVNTEAFF. The CDR3 region has the DNA TGTGCCAGCAGTCCCCTAGAGACAGTGAACACTGAAGCTTTCTTT.